The sequence of this T cell receptor (beta chain) was determined in a study of beta chain features in type 1 diabetes. Every bit of the isolated RNA underwent reverse transcription, so sequencing read expressed TCRB transcripts. Repertoires were generated with immunoSEQ multiplex PCR, while TCRdb's copy carries only in-frame clones and drops some. The table shows about 40,000 clones, with about half occurring only once. Study-level results: Patients and controls would be equally affected if PCR favored shorter templates. Shorter TCRB CDR3s, moderately but significantly so, marked every one of the four CD4+ subsets in Type 1 diabetes patients.

Comment on this clone: Its target is not known.

The CDR3 consists of 15 residues. Germline V lookup: CDR1 SGHTA, CDR2 FQGNSA. V dropped 1 base and J dropped 1 base, with 10 bases sitting between them. Every single donor gave one heparinised blood draw, and these averaged around 120 mL. The genes are TRBV7-2 and TRBJ1-1; D gene uncertain. The specimen sequenced was central memory CD4+ T cells from blood. The TCR originated in a woman under 30 in good health. CDR3 sequence (DNA): TGTGCCAGCAGCTTAGGGCGGCTCACGAACACTGAAGCTTTCTTT. Amino acid sequence: CASSLGRLTNTEAFF.